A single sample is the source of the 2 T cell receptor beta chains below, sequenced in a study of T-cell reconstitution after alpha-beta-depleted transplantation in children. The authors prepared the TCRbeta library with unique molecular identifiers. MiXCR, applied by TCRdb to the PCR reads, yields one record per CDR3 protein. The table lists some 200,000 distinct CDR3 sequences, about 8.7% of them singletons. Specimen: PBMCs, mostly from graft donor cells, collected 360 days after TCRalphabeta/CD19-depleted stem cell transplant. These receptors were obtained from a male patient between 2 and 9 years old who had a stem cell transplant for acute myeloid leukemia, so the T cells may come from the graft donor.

Here the CDR3 DNA reads TGTGCCAGCAGGTTCGCCCCGCGGGCTAGCGGACCAAACACAGATACGCAGTATTTT. Protein product: CASRFAPRASGPNTDTQYF. The chain couples TRBV7-8 to TRBJ2-3; 7 positions agree with TRBD2. This CDR3 has 19 residues. CDR1 is SGHVS and CDR2 is FQNEAQ in the germline V gene. The junction had 20 bases not matched to a gene; V was cut back by 6 bases and J by 2 bases.

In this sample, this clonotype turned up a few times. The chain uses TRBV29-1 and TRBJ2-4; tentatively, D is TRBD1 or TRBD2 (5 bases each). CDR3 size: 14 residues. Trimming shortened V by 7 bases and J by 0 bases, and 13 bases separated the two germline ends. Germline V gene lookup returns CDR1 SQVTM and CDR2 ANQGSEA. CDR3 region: CSAGTTIAKNIQYF. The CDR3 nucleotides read TGCAGCGCCGGGACCACGATAGCCAAAAACATTCAGTACTTC.